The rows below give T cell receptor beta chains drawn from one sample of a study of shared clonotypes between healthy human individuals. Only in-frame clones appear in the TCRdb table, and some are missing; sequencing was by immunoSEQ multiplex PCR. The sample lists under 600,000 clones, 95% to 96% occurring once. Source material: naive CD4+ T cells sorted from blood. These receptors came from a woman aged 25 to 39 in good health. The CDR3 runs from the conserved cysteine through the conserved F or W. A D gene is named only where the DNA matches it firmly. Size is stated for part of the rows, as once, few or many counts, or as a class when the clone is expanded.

DNA: TGCAGCGTTGTTCTTATGAACACTGAAGCTTTCTTT
CDR3: CSVVLMNTEAFF
V: TRBV29-1
size: -
J: TRBJ1-1
D: -

DNA: TGTGCCGGGCGACAGGGCACCTACGAGCAGTACTTC
CDR3: CAGRQGTYEQYF
V: TRBV6-1
size: -
J: TRBJ2-7
D: TRBD1

DNA: TGTGCCTGGAGTTTAGGGGGGACAGGGGGATCGTTCTTC
CDR3: CAWSLGGTGGSFF
V: TRBV30
size: -
J: TRBJ2-1
D: TRBD1

DNA: TGTGCCAGCTCACCACTAGACAGGGGGCTTACAGATACGCAGTATTTT
CDR3: CASSPLDRGLTDTQYF
V: TRBV18
size: -
J: TRBJ2-3
D: TRBD1

DNA: TGTGCCAGCAAGTGGTACAATGAGCAGTTCTTC
CDR3: CASKWYNEQFF
V: TRBV25-1
size: -
J: TRBJ2-1
D: -

DNA: TGTGCCAGCAGCTCCTGGACAGGGAAATCACCCCTCCACTTT
CDR3: CASSSWTGKSPLHF
V: TRBV5-8
size: -
J: TRBJ1-6
D: TRBD1

DNA: TGTGCCAGCAGAAGGGCCGCTAGCGGGAGTATCAATGAGCAGTTCTTC
CDR3: CASRRAASGSINEQFF
V: TRBV7-2
size: -
J: TRBJ2-1
D: TRBD2

DNA: TGCGCCAGCACAGACAGGGATGGCCCCTACGAGCAGTACTTC
CDR3: CASTDRDGPYEQYF
V: TRBV5-1
size: -
J: TRBJ2-7
D: TRBD1

DNA: TGCAGCGTGCGGACAGGGTTCGATCAGCCCCAGCATTTT
CDR3: CSVRTGFDQPQHF
V: TRBV29-1
size: -
J: TRBJ1-5
D: TRBD1

DNA: TGTGCCAGCAGTGGAGGGGGGTGGCAGCCCCAGCATTTT
CDR3: CASSGGGWQPQHF
V: TRBV7-9
size: once
J: TRBJ1-5
D: -

DNA: TGTGCCAGCAACAGTCAGGGACAGGGGAACACCGGGGAGCTGTTTTTT
CDR3: CASNSQGQGNTGELFF
V: TRBV2
size: -
J: TRBJ2-2
D: TRBD1

DNA: TGTGCCAGCAGCAAGGACAGGAACTATGGCTACACCTTC
CDR3: CASSKDRNYGYTF
V: TRBV6-5
size: -
J: TRBJ1-2
D: TRBD1